This T cell receptor (beta chain) was captured by sequencing in a study of T cell changes during pregnancy in multiple sclerosis. Germline V gives CDR1 MGHRA, CDR2 YSYEKL. The CDR3 length is 13 residues. The V end lost 5 bases, the J end lost 10 bases, and 15 bases lay between the germline ends. Profiling relied on immunoSEQ multiplex PCR, and the TCRdb table lists in-frame clones only, not all of them. The data contain 40,000 to 60,000 clones, approximately 89% of them seen just once; the ten biggest clones take up approximately 2.9%. This sequence joins TRBV4-1 and TRBJ2-1; no firm D call. This clonotype was sampled from a female donor with multiple sclerosis, enrolled in a pregnancy study. The material was CD8+ T cells from peripheral blood mononuclear cells, obtained in the second trimester of pregnancy. The chain's CDR3 is CASSTLLVKEQFF. CDR3 bases: TGCGCCAGCAGCACCCTGTTAGTGAAAGAGCAGTTCTTC.